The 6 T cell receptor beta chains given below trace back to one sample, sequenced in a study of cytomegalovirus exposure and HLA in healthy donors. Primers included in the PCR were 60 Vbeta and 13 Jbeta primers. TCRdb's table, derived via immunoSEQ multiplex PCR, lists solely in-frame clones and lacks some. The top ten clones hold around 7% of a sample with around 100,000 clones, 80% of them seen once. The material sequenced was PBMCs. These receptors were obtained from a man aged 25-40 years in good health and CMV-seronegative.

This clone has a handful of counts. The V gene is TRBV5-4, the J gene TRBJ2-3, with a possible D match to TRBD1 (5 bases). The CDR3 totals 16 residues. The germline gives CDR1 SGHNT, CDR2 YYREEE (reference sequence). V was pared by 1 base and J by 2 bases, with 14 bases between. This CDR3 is CASSLPSGAYTDTQYF. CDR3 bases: TGTGCCAGCAGCTTGCCGTCTGGGGCTTACACAGATACGCAGTATTTT.

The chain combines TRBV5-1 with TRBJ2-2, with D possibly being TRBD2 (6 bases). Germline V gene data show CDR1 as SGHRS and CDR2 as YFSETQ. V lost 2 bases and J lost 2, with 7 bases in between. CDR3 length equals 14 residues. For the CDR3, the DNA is TGCGCCAGCAGCTTTAGCGGTAACACCGGGGAGCTGTTTTTT. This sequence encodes CASSFSGNTGELFF.

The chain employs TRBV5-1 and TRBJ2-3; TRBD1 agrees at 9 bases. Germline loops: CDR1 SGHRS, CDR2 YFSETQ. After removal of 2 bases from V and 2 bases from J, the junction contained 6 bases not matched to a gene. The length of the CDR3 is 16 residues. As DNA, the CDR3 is TGCGCCAGCAGCTTTTTCGGGACAGGGTCCACAGATACGCAGTATTTT. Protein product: CASSFFGTGSTDTQYF.

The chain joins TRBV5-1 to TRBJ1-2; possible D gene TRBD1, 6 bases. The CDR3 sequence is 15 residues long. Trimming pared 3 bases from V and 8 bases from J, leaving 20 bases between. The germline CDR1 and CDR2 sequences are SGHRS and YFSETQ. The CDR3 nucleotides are TGCGCCAGCAGCTCGGACAGATCGAGAGTGAGGGGCTACACCTTC. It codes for CASSSDRSRVRGYTF.

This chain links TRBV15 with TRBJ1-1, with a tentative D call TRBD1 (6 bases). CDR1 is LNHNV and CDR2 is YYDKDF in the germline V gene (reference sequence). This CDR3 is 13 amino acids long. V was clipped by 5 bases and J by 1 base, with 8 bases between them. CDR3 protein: CATSLDRNTEAFF. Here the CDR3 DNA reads TGTGCCACCAGCCTGGACAGGAACACTGAAGCTTTCTTT.

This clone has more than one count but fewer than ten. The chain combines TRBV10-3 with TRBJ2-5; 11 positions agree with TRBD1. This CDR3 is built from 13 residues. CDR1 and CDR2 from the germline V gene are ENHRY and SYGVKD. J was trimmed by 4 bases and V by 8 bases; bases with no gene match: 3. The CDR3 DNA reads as TGTGCCATCGGACAGGGGGCAAGAGAGACCCAGTACTTC. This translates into CAIGQGARETQYF.